Listed below are T cell receptor beta chains from one sample, sequenced in a study of control samples from healthy donors and cancer patients. Some clones are missing from TCRdb's copy, which holds only in-frame ones; the method was immunoSEQ multiplex PCR. The sample holds just over 150,000 clones, roughly 92% seen once. The specimen sequenced was blood. These receptors were obtained from a man over 45 in good health. The CDR3 runs from the conserved cysteine through the conserved F or W. D genes are given only for firm matches. Only part of the rows carry a size: once, few, many, or a class if the clone is expanded.

>TRBJ2-5|NA|TRBV5-1|NA
CASSFQVNGGLGTQYF
TGCGCCAGCAGCTTCCAAGTTAACGGAGGGCTGGGGACCCAGTACTTC
>TRBJ2-7|TRBD2|TRBV3-1/TRBV3-2|NA
CASSQGLAGTYEQYF
TGTGCCAGCAGCCAAGGACTAGCGGGTACCTACGAGCAGTACTTC
>TRBJ2-7|TRBD1|TRBV7-9|NA
CASSPGGNRGIYEQYF
TGTGCCAGCAGCCCAGGGGGTAACAGGGGGATCTACGAGCAGTACTTC
>TRBJ1-4|NA|TRBV28|NA
CASSTSGTNEKLFF
TGTGCCAGCAGTACCTCGGGAACTAATGAAAAACTGTTTTTT
>TRBJ1-5|NA|TRBV25-1|NA
CASSEFGVNQPQHF
TGTGCCAGCAGTGAATTCGGGGTAAATCAGCCCCAGCATTTT
>TRBJ1-6|NA|TRBV4-1|few
CASSQTRSYNSPLHF
TGCGCCAGCAGCCAAACCAGATCCTATAATTCACCCCTCCACTTT
>TRBJ2-1|TRBD2|TRBV3-1/TRBV3-2|NA
CASSHWTSVNEQFF
TGTGCCAGCAGCCATTGGACTAGCGTGAATGAGCAGTTCTTC
>TRBJ2-3|TRBD2|TRBV4-2|NA
CASSQDMTSGSTDTQYF
TGTGCCAGCAGCCAAGATATGACTAGCGGTAGCACAGATACGCAGTATTTT
>TRBJ2-7|NA|TRBV20-1|NA
CSANRVYEQYF
TGCAGTGCCAATCGAGTCTACGAGCAGTACTTC
>TRBJ1-1|TRBD1|TRBV27|NA
CASGRGQITEAFF
TGTGCCAGCGGCAGGGGGCAAATCACTGAAGCTTTCTTT
>TRBJ2-3|NA|TRBV9|NA
CASSPDSTDTQYF
TGTGCCAGCAGCCCCGACAGCACAGATACGCAGTATTTT
>TRBJ1-3|TRBD1|TRBV6-5|NA
CASSRQGSSGNTIYF
TGTGCCAGCAGTCGACAGGGGAGCTCTGGAAACACCATATATTTT
>TRBJ2-3|NA|TRBV5-1|once
CASSPVAPTDTQYF
TGCGCCAGCAGCCCTGTGGCCCCCACAGATACGCAGTATTTT
>TRBJ2-2|TRBD2|TRBV29-1|NA
CSVENSGSAGGELFF
TGCAGCGTTGAAAATAGCGGGAGTGCGGGCGGGGAGCTGTTTTTT
>TRBJ2-7|NA|TRBV3-1/TRBV3-2|once
CASSQGPKAYEQYF
TGTGCCAGCAGCCAAGGTCCCAAGGCCTACGAGCAGTACTTC
>TRBJ2-7|TRBD2|TRBV6-1|NA
CASSEMGGRVSYEQYF
TGTGCCAGCAGTGAAATGGGCGGGAGGGTCTCCTACGAGCAGTACTTC
>TRBJ2-3|TRBD1|TRBV7-9|many
CASSPRGPDTQYF
TGTGCCAGCAGCCCCAGGGGGCCAGATACGCAGTATTTT
>TRBJ1-1|TRBD1|TRBV19|once
CASSRDRGYTEAFF
TGTGCCAGTAGTCGGGACAGGGGATACACTGAAGCTTTCTTT
>TRBJ2-2|TRBD1|TRBV6-4|NA
CASSDRGLGTGELFF
TGTGCCAGCAGTGACAGGGGGCTCGGCACCGGGGAGCTGTTTTTT
>TRBJ2-7|NA|TRBV6-2/TRBV6-3|NA
CASSHITGTEQYF
TGTGCCAGCAGTCATATAACAGGGACCGAGCAGTACTTC
>TRBJ1-2|NA|TRBV20-1|NA
CSGDWLYGYTF
TGCAGTGGAGACTGGCTCTATGGCTACACCTTC
>TRBJ2-5|NA|TRBV6-5|NA
CASSPSGGLGETQYF
TGTGCCAGCAGCCCCTCAGGGGGGTTAGGGGAGACCCAGTACTTC
>TRBJ1-4|TRBD1|TRBV19|NA
CASRKGQNNEKLFF
TGTGCCAGTAGGAAGGGACAGAATAATGAAAAACTGTTTTTT
>TRBJ1-5|NA|TRBV6-5|few
CASSYRRDQPQHF
TGTGCCAGCAGTTACAGGCGAGACCAGCCCCAGCATTTT
>TRBJ1-5|TRBD1|TRBV19|NA
CASSIDASGTASNQPQHF
TGTGCCAGTAGTATAGATGCCTCCGGGACAGCTAGCAATCAGCCCCAGCATTTT
>TRBJ2-7|TRBD2|TRBV6-2/TRBV6-3|NA
CASSGLAGGYEQYF
TGTGCCAGCAGTGGACTAGCGGGAGGTTACGAGCAGTACTTC
>TRBJ2-1|NA|TRBV10-2|NA
CASREGEQFF
TGCGCCAGCAGAGAGGGTGAGCAGTTCTTC
>TRBJ2-1|NA|TRBV5-6|NA
CASSLLQAVVVNKGFF
TGTGCCAGCAGCTTGTTACAGGCTGTAGTCGTAAACAAGGGGTTCTTC
>TRBJ2-7|NA|TRBV21-1|NA
CASTLGDTTYEQYF
TGTGCCAGCACCCTAGGTGACACAACCTACGAGCAGTACTTC
>TRBJ2-3|TRBD2|TRBV7-6|NA
CASSLGLAGAMGTDTQYF
TGTGCCAGCAGCTTAGGACTAGCGGGAGCAATGGGGACAGATACGCAGTATTTT
>TRBJ2-2|NA|TRBV20-1|NA
CSASADNNGELFF
TGCAGTGCTAGTGCGGACAACAACGGGGAGCTGTTTTTT
>TRBJ1-5|TRBD1|TRBV5-1|NA
CASSLEGQGGQPQHF
TGCGCCAGCAGCTTGGAAGGACAGGGCGGACAGCCCCAGCATTTT
>TRBJ2-1|TRBD2|TRBV6-5|NA
CASSRKETSDNEQFF
TGTGCCAGCTCTCGAAAGGAGACTAGCGACAATGAGCAGTTCTTC
>TRBJ1-5|NA|TRBV28|NA
CASSFSQGSTYPSSF
TGTGCCAGCAGTTTTTCCCAGGGTAGTACCTACCCCTCCTCGTTT
>TRBJ2-7|NA|TRBV6-5|NA
CATGRTGSSYEQYF
TGTGCCACAGGTCGAACGGGGTCCTCCTACGAGCAGTACTTC
>TRBJ2-7|NA|TRBV27|NA
CASSLSAGTPRNRQYF
TGTGCCAGCAGTTTATCAGCCGGGACACCACGGAATAGGCAGTACTTC
>TRBJ1-5|NA|TRBV14|NA
CASSQVWRGRWNQPQHF
TGTGCCAGCAGCCAAGTATGGAGGGGAAGGTGGAATCAGCCCCAGCATTTT
>TRBJ2-1|TRBD1|TRBV5-8|once
CASSLAWGTGVYNEQFF
TGTGCCAGCAGCTTGGCCTGGGGGACAGGGGTCTACAATGAGCAGTTCTTC
>TRBJ1-5|NA|TRBV19|NA
CASSLSRGSNQPQHF
TGTGCCAGTAGTCTCAGCCGGGGAAGCAATCAGCCCCAGCATTTT
>TRBJ2-4|NA|TRBV19|NA
CASRVGAKNIQYF
TGTGCCAGTAGAGTGGGGGCCAAAAACATTCAGTACTTC
>TRBJ1-4|NA|TRBV5-1|NA
CASSLTGKGEKLFF
TGCGCCAGCAGCTTGACAGGGAAGGGGGAAAAACTGTTTTTT
>TRBJ2-7|TRBD1|TRBV5-1|once
CASSGRTGISYEQYF
TGCGCCAGCAGCGGACGGACAGGGATCTCCTACGAGCAGTACTTC